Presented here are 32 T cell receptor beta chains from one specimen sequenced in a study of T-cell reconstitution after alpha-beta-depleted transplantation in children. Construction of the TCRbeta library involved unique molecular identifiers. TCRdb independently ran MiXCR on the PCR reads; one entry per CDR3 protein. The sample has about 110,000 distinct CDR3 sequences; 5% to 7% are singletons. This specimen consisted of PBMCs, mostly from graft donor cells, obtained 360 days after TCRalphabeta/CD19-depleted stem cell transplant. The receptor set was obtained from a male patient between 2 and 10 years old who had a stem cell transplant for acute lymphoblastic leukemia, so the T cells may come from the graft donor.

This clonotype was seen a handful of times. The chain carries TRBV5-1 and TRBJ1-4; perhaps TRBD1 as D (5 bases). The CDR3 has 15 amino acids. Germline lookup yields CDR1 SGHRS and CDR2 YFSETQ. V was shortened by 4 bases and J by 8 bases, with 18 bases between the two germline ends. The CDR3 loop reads CASSPGTGRGEKLFF. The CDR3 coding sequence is TGCGCCAGCAGCCCCGGGACGGGGAGAGGGGAAAAACTGTTTTTT.

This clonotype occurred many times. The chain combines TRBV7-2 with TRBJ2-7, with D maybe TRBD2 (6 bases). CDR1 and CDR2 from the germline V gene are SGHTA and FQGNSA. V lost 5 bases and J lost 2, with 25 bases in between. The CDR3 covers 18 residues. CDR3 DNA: TGTGCCAGCAGCGTCTACCTGCTCACTCTAGCGCGCACCTACGAGCAGTACTTC. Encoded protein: CASSVYLLTLARTYEQYF. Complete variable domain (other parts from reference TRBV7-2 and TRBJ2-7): GAGVSQSPSNKVTEKGKDVELRCDPISGHTALYWYRQSLGQGLEFLIYFQGNSAPDKSGLPSDRFSAERTGGSVSTLTIQRTQQEDSAVYLCASSVYLLTLARTYEQYFGPGTRLTVT.

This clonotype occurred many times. The CDR3 sequence is CASSYSGAGREQYF. CDR3 in DNA: TGTGCCAGCAGTTACAGTGGTGCGGGGCGAGAGCAGTACTTC. The rearrangement joins TRBV6-2 or TRBV6-3 to TRBJ2-7; maybe TRBD2 (6 bases). The length of the CDR3 is 14 residues. V was clipped by 2 bases and J by 7 bases, with 15 bases between them. Germline V gene data show CDR1 as MNHEY and CDR2 as SVGEGT.

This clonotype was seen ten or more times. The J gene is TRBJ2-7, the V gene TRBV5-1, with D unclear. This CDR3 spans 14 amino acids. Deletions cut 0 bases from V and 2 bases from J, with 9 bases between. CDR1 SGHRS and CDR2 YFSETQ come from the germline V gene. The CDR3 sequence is CASSLAGSTYEQYF. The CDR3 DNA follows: TGCGCCAGCAGCTTGGCCGGCAGCACCTACGAGCAGTACTTC.

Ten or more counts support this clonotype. The CDR3 here is CASSAINEFTYNEQFF. CDR3 in DNA: TGTGCCAGCAGCGCAATAAACGAATTTACCTACAATGAGCAGTTCTTC. V usage is TRBV5-6 and J usage is TRBJ2-1, with D uncertain. V dropped 4 bases and J dropped 2 bases, with 16 bases sitting between them. The CDR3 has 16 residues. In germline, CDR1 is SGHDT, CDR2 YYEEEE.

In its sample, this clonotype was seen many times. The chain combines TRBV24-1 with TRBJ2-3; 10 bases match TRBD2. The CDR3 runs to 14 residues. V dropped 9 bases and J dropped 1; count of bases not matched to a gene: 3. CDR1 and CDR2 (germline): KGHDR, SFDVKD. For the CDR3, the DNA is TGTGCCACCGGACTAGCGGACGGCACAGATACGCAGTATTTT. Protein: CATGLADGTDTQYF.

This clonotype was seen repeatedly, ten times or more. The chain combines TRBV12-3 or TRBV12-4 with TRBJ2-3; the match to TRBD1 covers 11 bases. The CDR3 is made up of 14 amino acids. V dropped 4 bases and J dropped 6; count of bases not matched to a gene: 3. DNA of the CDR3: TGTGCCAGCAGTTCCGGACAGGGGGCTGATACGCAGTATTTT. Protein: CASSSGQGADTQYF.

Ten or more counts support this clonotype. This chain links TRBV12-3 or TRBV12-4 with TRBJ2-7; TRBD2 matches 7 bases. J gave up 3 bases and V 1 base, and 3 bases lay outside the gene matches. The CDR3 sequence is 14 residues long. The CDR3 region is CASSLGGGDYEQYF. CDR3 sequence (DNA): TGTGCCAGCAGTTTAGGCGGGGGAGACTACGAGCAGTACTTC.

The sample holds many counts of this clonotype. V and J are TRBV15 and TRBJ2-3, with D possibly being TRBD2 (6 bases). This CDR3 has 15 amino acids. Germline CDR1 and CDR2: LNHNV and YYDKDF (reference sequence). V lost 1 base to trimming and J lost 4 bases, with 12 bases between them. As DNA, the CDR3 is TGTGCCACCAGCAGAGGCGAACGGGGGTCAGATACGCAGTATTTT. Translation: CATSRGERGSDTQYF.

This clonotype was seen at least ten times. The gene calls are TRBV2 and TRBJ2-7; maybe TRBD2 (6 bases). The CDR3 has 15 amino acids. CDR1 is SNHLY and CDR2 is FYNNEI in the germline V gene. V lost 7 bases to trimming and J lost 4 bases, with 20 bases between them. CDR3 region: CASIRTQERVYEQYF. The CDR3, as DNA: TGTGCCAGCATTCGGACTCAAGAGCGGGTTTACGAGCAGTACTTC.

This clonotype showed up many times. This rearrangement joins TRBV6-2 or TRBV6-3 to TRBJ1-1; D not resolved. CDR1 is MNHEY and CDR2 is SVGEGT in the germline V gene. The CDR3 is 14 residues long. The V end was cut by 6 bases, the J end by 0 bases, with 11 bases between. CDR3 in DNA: TGTGCCAGCAGAAGGAGCGGCATGAACACTGAAGCTTTCTTT. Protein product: CASRRSGMNTEAFF.

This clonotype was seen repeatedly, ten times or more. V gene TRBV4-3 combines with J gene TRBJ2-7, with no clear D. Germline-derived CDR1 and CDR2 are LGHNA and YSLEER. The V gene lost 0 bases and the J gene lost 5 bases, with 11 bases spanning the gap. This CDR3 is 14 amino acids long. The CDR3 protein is CASSQDQQSHEQYF. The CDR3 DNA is TGCGCCAGCAGCCAAGATCAGCAGTCCCACGAGCAGTACTTC.

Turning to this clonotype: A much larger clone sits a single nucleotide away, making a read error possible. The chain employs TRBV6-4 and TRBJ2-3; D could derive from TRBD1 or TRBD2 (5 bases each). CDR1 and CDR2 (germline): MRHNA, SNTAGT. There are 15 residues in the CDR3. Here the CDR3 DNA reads TGTGCCAGCAGAAGAGGGGACCTTAGCACAGATACGCATTATTTT. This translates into CASRRGDLSTDTHYF.

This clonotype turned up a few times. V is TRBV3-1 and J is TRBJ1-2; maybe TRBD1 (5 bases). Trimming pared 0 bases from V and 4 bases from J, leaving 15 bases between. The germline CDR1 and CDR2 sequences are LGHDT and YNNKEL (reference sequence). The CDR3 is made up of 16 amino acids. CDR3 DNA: TGTGCCAGCAGCCAAGAAGGACATCCGATCGGCTATGGCTACACCTTC. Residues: CASSQEGHPIGYGYTF.

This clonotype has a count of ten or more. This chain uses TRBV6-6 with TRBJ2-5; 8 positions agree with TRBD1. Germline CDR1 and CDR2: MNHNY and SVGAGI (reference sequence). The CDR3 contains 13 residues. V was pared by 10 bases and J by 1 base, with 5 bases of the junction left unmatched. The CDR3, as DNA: TGTGCCATCTGGACAGGGACCCAAGAGACCCAGTACTTC. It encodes CAIWTGTQETQYF.

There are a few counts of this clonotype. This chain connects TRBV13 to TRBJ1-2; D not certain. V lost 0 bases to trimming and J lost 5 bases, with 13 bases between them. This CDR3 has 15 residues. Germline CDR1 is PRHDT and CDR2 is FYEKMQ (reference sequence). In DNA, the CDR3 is TGTGCCAGCAGCTTAGGGGCCACCATCAGATATGGCTACACCTTC. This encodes CASSLGATIRYGYTF.

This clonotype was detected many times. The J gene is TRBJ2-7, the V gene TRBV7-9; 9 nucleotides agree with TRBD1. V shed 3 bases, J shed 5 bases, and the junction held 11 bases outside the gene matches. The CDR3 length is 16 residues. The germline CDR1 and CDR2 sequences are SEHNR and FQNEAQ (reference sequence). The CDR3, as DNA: TGTGCCAGCAGCTTTGGACAGGGGAAAGGGTGGGACGAGCAGTACTTC. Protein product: CASSFGQGKGWDEQYF.

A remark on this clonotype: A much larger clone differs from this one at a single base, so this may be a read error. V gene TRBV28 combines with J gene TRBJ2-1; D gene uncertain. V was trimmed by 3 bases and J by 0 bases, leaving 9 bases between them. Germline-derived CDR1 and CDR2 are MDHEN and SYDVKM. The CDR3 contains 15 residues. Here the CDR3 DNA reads TGTGCCAGCAGTTTTGACCCTAGCTCCTACAATGAGCAGTTCTTC. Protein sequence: CASSFDPSSYNEQFF.

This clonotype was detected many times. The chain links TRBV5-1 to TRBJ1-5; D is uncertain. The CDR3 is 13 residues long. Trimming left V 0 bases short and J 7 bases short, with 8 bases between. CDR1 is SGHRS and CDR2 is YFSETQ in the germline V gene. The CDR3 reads CASSLEVGQPQHF. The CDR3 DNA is TGCGCCAGCAGCTTGGAGGTGGGACAGCCCCAGCATTTT. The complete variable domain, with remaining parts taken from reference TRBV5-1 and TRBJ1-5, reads KAGVTQTPRYLIKTRGQQVTLSCSPISGHRSVSWYQQTPGQGLQFLFEYFSETQRNKGNFPGRFSGRQFSNSRSEMNVSTLELGDSALYLCASSLEVGQPQHFGDGTRLSIL.

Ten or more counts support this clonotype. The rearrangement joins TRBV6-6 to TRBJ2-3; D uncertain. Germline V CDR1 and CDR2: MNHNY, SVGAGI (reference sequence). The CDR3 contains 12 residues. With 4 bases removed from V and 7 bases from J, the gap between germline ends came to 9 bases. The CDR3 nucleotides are TGTGCCAGCAGTTCCCTTAAGAATACGCAGTATTTT. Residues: CASSSLKNTQYF.

The DNA for the CDR3 is TGTGCCAGCAGTCACACCACAGGGACGGGGTTTTACGAGCAGTACTTC. Translating gives CASSHTTGTGFYEQYF. The rearrangement uses TRBV27 and TRBJ2-7; a possible D gene is TRBD1 (6 bases). Trimming took off 5 bases at V and 4 bases at J, with 21 bases between the two ends. The CDR3 spans 16 residues. CDR1 is MNHEY and CDR2 is SMNVEV in the germline V gene (reference sequence).

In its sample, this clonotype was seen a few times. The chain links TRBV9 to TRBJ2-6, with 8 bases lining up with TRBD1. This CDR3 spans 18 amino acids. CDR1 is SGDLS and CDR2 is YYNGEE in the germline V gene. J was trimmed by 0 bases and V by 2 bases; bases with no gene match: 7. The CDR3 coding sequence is TGTGCCAGCAGCGTGGCCGGGACAGGAGTCTCTGGGGCCAACGTCCTGACTTTC. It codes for CASSVAGTGVSGANVLTF.

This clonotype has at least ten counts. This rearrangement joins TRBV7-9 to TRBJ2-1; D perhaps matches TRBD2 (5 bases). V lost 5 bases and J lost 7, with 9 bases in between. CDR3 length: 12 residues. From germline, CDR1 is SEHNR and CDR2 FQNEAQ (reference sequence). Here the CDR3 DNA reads TGTGCCAGCAGCATAACTAGGAATGAGCAGTTCTTC. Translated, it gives CASSITRNEQFF.

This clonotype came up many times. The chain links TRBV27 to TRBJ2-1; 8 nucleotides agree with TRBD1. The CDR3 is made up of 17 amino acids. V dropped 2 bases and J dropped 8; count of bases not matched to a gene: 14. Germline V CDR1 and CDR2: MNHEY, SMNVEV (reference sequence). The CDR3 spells CASSLPGEDREVYEQFF. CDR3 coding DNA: TGTGCCAGCAGTTTACCCGGGGAGGACAGGGAGGTTTATGAGCAGTTCTTC.

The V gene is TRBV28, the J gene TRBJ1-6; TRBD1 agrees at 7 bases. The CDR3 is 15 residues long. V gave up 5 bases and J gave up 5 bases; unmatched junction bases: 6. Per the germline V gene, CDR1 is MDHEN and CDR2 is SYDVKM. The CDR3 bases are TGTGCCAGCAGTCCACCGGGACAGCATAATTCACCCCTCCACTTT. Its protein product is CASSPPGQHNSPLHF.

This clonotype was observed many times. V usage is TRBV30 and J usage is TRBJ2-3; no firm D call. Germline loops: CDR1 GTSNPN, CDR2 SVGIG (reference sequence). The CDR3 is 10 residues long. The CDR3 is CAAVADTQYF. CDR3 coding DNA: TGTGCTGCGGTTGCAGATACGCAGTATTTT.

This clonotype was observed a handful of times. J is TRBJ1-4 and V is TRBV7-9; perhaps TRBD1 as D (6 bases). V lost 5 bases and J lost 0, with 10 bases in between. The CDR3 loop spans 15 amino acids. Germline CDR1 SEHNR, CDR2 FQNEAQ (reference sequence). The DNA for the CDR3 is TGTGCCAGCAGCACCCGGACAGCAACTAATGAAAAACTGTTTTTT. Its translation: CASSTRTATNEKLFF. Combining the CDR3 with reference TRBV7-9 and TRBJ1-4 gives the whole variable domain DTGVSQNPRHKITKRGQNVTFRCDPISEHNRLYWYRQTLGQGPEFLTYFQNEAQLEKSRLLSDRFSAERPKGSFSTLEIQRTEQGDSAMYLCASSTRTATNEKLFFGSGTQLSVL.

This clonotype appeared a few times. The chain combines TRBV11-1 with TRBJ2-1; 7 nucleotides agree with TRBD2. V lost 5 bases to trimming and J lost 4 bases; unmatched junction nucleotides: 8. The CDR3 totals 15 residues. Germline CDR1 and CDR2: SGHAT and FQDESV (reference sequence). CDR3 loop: CASSPHGRLYNEQFF. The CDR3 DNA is TGTGCCAGCAGCCCCCACGGGAGGCTATACAATGAGCAGTTCTTC. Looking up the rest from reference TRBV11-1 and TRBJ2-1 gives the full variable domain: EAEVAQSPRYKITEKSQAVAFWCDPISGHATLYWYRQILGQGPELLVQFQDESVVDDSQLPKDRFSAERLKGVDSTLKIQPAELGDSAMYLCASSPHGRLYNEQFFGPGTRLTVL.

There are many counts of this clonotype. Here the CDR3 reads CASSQGDRYNEQFF. For the CDR3, the DNA is TGTGCCAGCAGCCAAGGGGACAGGTACAATGAGCAGTTCTTC. The rearrangement joins TRBV3-1 to TRBJ2-1, with 8 bases lining up with TRBD1. Germline values: CDR1 LGHDT, CDR2 YNNKEL (reference sequence). CDR3 length: 14 residues. The junction had 0 bases not matched to a gene; V was cut back by 1 base and J by 4 bases.

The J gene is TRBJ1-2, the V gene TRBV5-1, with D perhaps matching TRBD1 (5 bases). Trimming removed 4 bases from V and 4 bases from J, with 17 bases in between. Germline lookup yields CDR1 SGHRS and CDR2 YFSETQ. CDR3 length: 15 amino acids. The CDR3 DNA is TGCGCCAGCAGCCCAACGACAGACGGACTCTATGGCTACACCTTC. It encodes CASSPTTDGLYGYTF.

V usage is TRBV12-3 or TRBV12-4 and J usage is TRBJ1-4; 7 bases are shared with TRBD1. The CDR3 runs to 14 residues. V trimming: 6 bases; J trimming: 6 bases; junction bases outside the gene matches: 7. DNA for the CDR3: TGTGCCAGCAGGAACAGGGGCGGACATGAAAAACTGTTTTTT. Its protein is CASRNRGGHEKLFF.

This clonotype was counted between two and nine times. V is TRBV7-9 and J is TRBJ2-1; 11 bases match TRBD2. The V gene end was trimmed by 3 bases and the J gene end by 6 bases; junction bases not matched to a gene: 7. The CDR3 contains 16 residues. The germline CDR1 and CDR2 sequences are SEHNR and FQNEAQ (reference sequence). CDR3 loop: CASSFPTSGRVNEQFF. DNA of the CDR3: TGTGCCAGCAGCTTCCCAACTAGCGGGAGAGTCAATGAGCAGTTCTTC.